These T cell receptor beta chains were read from a single sample in a study of T cell responses to AZD1222 COVID-19 vaccine. The assay was immunoSEQ multiplex PCR, and TCRdb's table has in-frame clones only and misses some. The sample gives approximately 130,000 clones, 65% to 90% of which show up once; approximately 8% is in the top ten. The starting material was peripheral blood, obtained 28 days after the second dose of the MenACWY control vaccine. The source of these receptors is an adult who received the MenACWY meningococcal vaccine as a control. Both conserved end residues are trimmed from each CDR3. Each record gives: clone size, V gene, D gene, CDR3 protein. A D gene is named only where the DNA matches it firmly. Some rows have no size entry. The others give once, few or many, or a class for an expanded clone.

clone_size: .; v_call: TRBV19; d_call: TRBD1; cdr3_aa: ATQQGTYNSPLH
clone_size: .; v_call: TRBV12-3/TRBV12-4; d_call: .; cdr3_aa: ASRREDNEQF
clone_size: few; v_call: TRBV6-1; d_call: .; cdr3_aa: ASSEAPSGAGNSPLH
clone_size: once; v_call: TRBV6-5; d_call: TRBD2; cdr3_aa: ASSYVSGGADTQY
clone_size: .; v_call: TRBV2; d_call: .; cdr3_aa: ASSDRGFAEAF
clone_size: .; v_call: TRBV29-1; d_call: .; cdr3_aa: SVTSSSYEQY
clone_size: once; v_call: TRBV6-5; d_call: .; cdr3_aa: ASIGLETQY
clone_size: .; v_call: TRBV19; d_call: .; cdr3_aa: ASSSFGGSGNQPQH
clone_size: .; v_call: TRBV25-1; d_call: TRBD1; cdr3_aa: ASSDIGTGRSPLH
clone_size: .; v_call: TRBV27; d_call: .; cdr3_aa: ATAAGGGIYTGELF
clone_size: .; v_call: TRBV11-2; d_call: .; cdr3_aa: ASSLTSEQF
clone_size: .; v_call: TRBV20-1; d_call: .; cdr3_aa: SARVQKGYT